Following are 24 T cell receptor beta chains from one sample sequenced in a study of CD8+ T cells in alopecia areata. The treatment denotes: oral pan-JAK inhibitor, 5-10 mg twice daily. RNA extraction was followed by reverse transcription into cDNA, which acted as the sequencing template. Assay: immunoSEQ multiplex PCR; the TCRdb copy retains only in-frame clones and omits some. The data show approximately 180,000 clones, roughly 60% seen once. Sequences were derived from CD4+ T cells sorted from blood, sampled at week 24, from a patient treated with tofacitinib. These receptors came from a human donor with alopecia areata.

To note about this clone: One junction end does not reproduce the germline sequence, and a read error may be involved. Other DNA sequences of this sample code for an identical CDR3. The V gene is TRBV30, the J gene TRBJ2-7, with 9 bases fitting TRBD1. CDR3 length: 13 residues. Germline V CDR1 and CDR2: GTSNPN, SVGIG (reference sequence). CDR3 nucleotides: TGTGCCTGGTCGGGACAGGGCAAGTACGAACAGTACTTC. It specifies CAWSGQGKYEQYF. Full variable domain (remainder filled in from reference TRBV30 and TRBJ2-7): SQTIHQWPATLVQPVGSPLSLECTVEGTSNPNLYWYRQAAGRGLQLLFYSVGIGQISSEVPQNLSASRPQDRQFILSSKKLLLSDSGFYLCAWSGQGKYEQYFGPGTRLTVT.

The genes are TRBV11-3 and TRBJ2-4; 7 bases are a match to TRBD1. CDR1 and CDR2 (germline): SGHNT, YENEEA. The ends lost 5 bases at V and 3 bases at J; junction bases unmatched: 4. This CDR3 has 14 residues. The CDR3 sequence: CASSPTGVKNIQYF. Written as DNA, the CDR3 is TGTGCCAGCAGCCCCACAGGGGTCAAAAACATTCAGTACTTC.

The rearrangement links TRBV6-6 to TRBJ2-7; 9 nucleotides line up with TRBD1. The CDR3 has 13 amino acids. Germline trimming cut 5 bases from V and 3 bases from J; bases unmatched to any gene: 2. The germline V gene has CDR1 MNHNY and CDR2 SVGAGI (reference sequence). CDR3 DNA: TGTGCCAGCAGTACGACAGGGGGCTACGAGCAGTACTTC. Translating gives CASSTTGGYEQYF.

The chain is built from TRBV29-1 and TRBJ1-2; 10 nucleotides agree with TRBD1. Trimming at V came to 3 bases and at J to 7 bases, leaving 8 bases not matched to a gene. Looked up from germline, CDR1 is SQVTM and CDR2 is ANQGSEA. The CDR3 sequence is 14 residues long. The CDR3 region has the DNA TGCAGCGTTGACCCGGGACAGGGGACCGGTGGCTACACCTTC. This codes for CSVDPGQGTGGYTF. The full variable domain, in which reference TRBV29-1 and TRBJ1-2 provide the parts outside the CDR3, is SAVISQKPSRDICQRGTSLTIQCQVDSQVTMMFWYRQQPGQSLTLIATANQGSEATYESGFVIDKFPISRPNLTFSTLTVSNMSPEDSSIYLCSVDPGQGTGGYTFGSGTRLTVV.

The CDR3 spells CSVSTGPNEKLFF. Here the CDR3 DNA reads TGCAGCGTTTCGACAGGTCCTAATGAAAAACTGTTTTTT. This sequence joins TRBV29-1 and TRBJ1-4; D is possibly TRBD1 (6 bases). Between the trimmed V and J ends, which lost 5 bases and 3 bases, there was a span of 10 bases. Germline CDR1 SQVTM, CDR2 ANQGSEA. The CDR3 has 13 residues.

The J gene is TRBJ2-7, the V gene TRBV29-1; 9 bases fit TRBD1. CDR3 size: 14 residues. The V gene end was trimmed by 4 bases and the J gene end by 0 bases; junction bases not matched to a gene: 4. CDR1 is SQVTM and CDR2 is ANQGSEA in the germline V gene. The CDR3 DNA follows: TGCAGCGTTGGAGGGACAGGGAGCTCCTACGAGCAGTACTTC. Protein sequence: CSVGGTGSSYEQYF.

In this sample, this clone turned up once. V gene TRBV29-1 combines with J gene TRBJ1-2, with no clear D. Germline loops: CDR1 SQVTM, CDR2 ANQGSEA. The CDR3 is made up of 13 amino acids. V was cut by 0 bases and J by 4 bases, with 9 bases left in between. The CDR3 sequence is CSVEDQNLYGYTF. The CDR3 DNA is TGCAGCGTTGAAGATCAAAACCTCTATGGCTACACCTTC.

The rearrangement uses TRBV10-3 and TRBJ1-5; D is uncertain. Between the trimmed V and J ends, which lost 4 bases and 0 bases, there was a span of 10 bases. Germline V gene lookup returns CDR1 ENHRY and CDR2 SYGVKD. The CDR3 is 15 residues long. Here the CDR3 reads CAISGEPYSNQPQHF. The DNA of the CDR3 is TGTGCCATCAGTGGGGAGCCTTATAGCAATCAGCCCCAGCATTTT.

The chain employs TRBV6-6 and TRBJ2-7, with 8 bases matching TRBD1. After removal of 6 bases from V and 4 bases from J, the junction contained 11 bases not matched to a gene. CDR1 MNHNY and CDR2 SVGAGI come from the germline V gene (reference sequence). CDR3 length equals 15 residues. The CDR3 region is CASSLTGASTYEQYF. Written as DNA, the CDR3 is TGTGCCAGCAGCCTGACAGGGGCGTCTACGTACGAGCAGTACTTC.

This sequence joins TRBV5-1 and TRBJ1-1; D is undetermined. Germline CDR1 SGHRS, CDR2 YFSETQ. Deletions cut 1 base from V and 1 base from J, with 8 bases between. The CDR3 contains 14 residues. CDR3 nucleotides: TGCGCCAGCAGCTTGCCGGCAGAGAACACTGAAGCTTTCTTT. This codes for CASSLPAENTEAFF.

The genes are TRBV5-1 and TRBJ2-1, with D perhaps matching TRBD1 (5 bases). This CDR3 has 13 amino acids. CDR1 is SGHRS, CDR2 YFSETQ, per germline. Between the trimmed V and J ends, which lost 1 base and 3 bases, there was a span of 5 bases. The CDR3 region has the DNA TGCGCCAGCAGCTTGAGGGGCTACAATGAGCAGTTCTTC. It encodes CASSLRGYNEQFF.

This sequence joins TRBV18 and TRBJ2-5; 9 nucleotides match TRBD1. Trimming took 3 bases from V and 5 from J; bases not matched to a gene: 4. This CDR3 spans 14 amino acids. Germline values: CDR1 KGHSH, CDR2 LQKENI. The chain's CDR3 is CASSPTGGDETQYF. In DNA form, the CDR3 reads TGTGCCAGCTCACCCACAGGGGGCGACGAGACCCAGTACTTC.

This clone was seen a single time. V gene TRBV7-2 combines with J gene TRBJ2-3; 8 bases match TRBD2. Looked up from germline, CDR1 is SGHTA and CDR2 is FQGNSA. The CDR3 loop spans 15 amino acids. Trimming at V came to 8 bases and at J to 6 bases, leaving 13 bases not matched to a gene. CDR3 protein: CASGPSGLKGDTQYF. As DNA, the CDR3 is TGTGCCAGCGGCCCTAGCGGGTTAAAGGGGGATACGCAGTATTTT.

The chain combines TRBV30 with TRBJ1-2; D remains unclear. Trimming removed 7 bases from V and 7 bases from J, with 10 bases in between. The CDR3 is 10 residues long. CDR1 and CDR2 from the germline V gene are GTSNPN and SVGIG (reference sequence). CDR3 residues: CASRVGGYTF. The CDR3 DNA follows: TGTGCCTCACGAGTGGGTGGCTACACCTTC. Complete variable domain (other parts from reference TRBV30 and TRBJ1-2): SQTIHQWPATLVQPVGSPLSLECTVEGTSNPNLYWYRQAAGRGLQLLFYSVGIGQISSEVPQNLSASRPQDRQFILSSKKLLLSDSGFYLCASRVGGYTFGSGTRLTVV.

The rearrangement links TRBV27 to TRBJ1-2, with D unclear. V lost 10 bases and J lost 3, with 12 bases in between. CDR3 length: 12 amino acids. The germline gives CDR1 MNHEY, CDR2 SMNVEV (reference sequence). DNA for the CDR3: TGTGCCACCCATTCTCAGTACTATGGCTACACCTTC. This sequence encodes CATHSQYYGYTF.

The chain recombines TRBV7-2 with TRBJ2-6; TRBD2 is a possible D gene (6 bases). With 1 base removed from V and 4 bases from J, the gap between germline ends came to 11 bases. Germline CDR1 is SGHTA and CDR2 is FQGNSA. The CDR3 has 16 residues. The CDR3: CASSLVGGSGANVLTF. In DNA form, the CDR3 reads TGTGCCAGCAGCTTAGTCGGGGGTTCCGGGGCCAACGTCCTGACTTTC. The full variable domain, in which reference TRBV7-2 and TRBJ2-6 provide the parts outside the CDR3, is GAGVSQSPSNKVTEKGKDVELRCDPISGHTALYWYRQSLGQGLEFLIYFQGNSAPDKSGLPSDRFSAERTGGSVSTLTIQRTQQEDSAVYLCASSLVGGSGANVLTFGAGSRLTVL.

The chain links TRBV29-1 to TRBJ2-2, with unresolved D. V dropped 4 bases and J dropped 6 bases, with 9 bases sitting between them. Germline V gene data show CDR1 as SQVTM and CDR2 as ANQGSEA. This CDR3 region has 12 residues. The CDR3: CSVGFYAGELFF. The DNA of the CDR3 is TGCAGCGTTGGGTTTTACGCCGGGGAGCTGTTTTTT.

The rearrangement links TRBV7-2 to TRBJ2-2; D ambiguous. CDR1 and CDR2 (germline): SGHTA, FQGNSA. Deletions cut 3 bases from V and 8 bases from J, with 10 bases between. The length of the CDR3 is 13 residues. The CDR3 nucleotides are TGTGCCAGCAGCTTTCAAGCCGTAGGGGAGCTGTTTTTT. This gives the protein CASSFQAVGELFF.

Note on this clone: This same CDR3 is encoded by further DNA sequences in the sample. CDR3 amino acids: CSVGGGLETQYF. In nucleotides, the CDR3 is TGCAGCGTTGGGGGAGGGTTGGAGACCCAGTACTTC. The gene calls are TRBV29-1 and TRBJ2-5; 7 bases map to TRBD2. This CDR3 is 12 amino acids long. The germline gives CDR1 SQVTM, CDR2 ANQGSEA. With V trimmed by 4 bases and J by 5 bases, 4 bases remained unmatched.

The chain employs TRBV5-6 and TRBJ2-1; weak D call: TRBD2 (5 bases). The germline gives CDR1 SGHDT, CDR2 YYEEEE. This CDR3 has 14 amino acids. V lost 4 bases and J 4 bases, leaving 12 bases between the germline ends. This chain's CDR3 is CASSGRRLYNEQFF. For the CDR3, the DNA is TGTGCCAGCAGCGGCCGAAGACTATACAATGAGCAGTTCTTC.

The V call is TRBV9, the J call TRBJ1-6; TRBD1 might be the D (5 bases). The CDR3 length is 16 residues. The V gene's germline CDR1 is SGDLS and CDR2 YYNGEE. Trimming left V 3 bases short and J 0 bases short, with 10 bases between. CDR3 bases: TGTGCCAGCAGCGGGGAGGGGAGCTCCTATAATTCACCCCTCCACTTT. Translated: CASSGEGSSYNSPLHF. The entire variable domain, with the rest obtained from reference TRBV9 and TRBJ1-6, is as follows: DSGVTQTPKHLITATGQRVTLRCSPRSGDLSVYWYQQSLDQGLQFLIQYYNGEERAKGNILERFSAQQFPDLHSELNLSSLELGDSALYFCASSGEGSSYNSPLHFGNGTRLTVT.

In this sample, this clone turned up a few times. This chain connects TRBV18 to TRBJ2-7; weak D call: TRBD1 (6 bases). Germline assignment: CDR1 KGHSH and CDR2 LQKENI. The CDR3 is made up of 15 amino acids. The germline V and J ends were trimmed by 8 bases and 6 bases, with 23 bases remaining between them. In DNA form, the CDR3 reads TGTGCCAGCGCCACTGACACCCTGGGACAAAGCGAGCAGTACTTC. Translating gives CASATDTLGQSEQYF. Drawing the rest from reference TRBV18 and TRBJ2-7, the complete variable domain is NAGVMQNPRHLVRRRGQEARLRCSPMKGHSHVYWYRQLPEEGLKFMVYLQKENIIDESGMPKERFSAEFPKEGPSILRIQQVVRGDSAAYFCASATDTLGQSEQYFGPGTRLTVT.

This chain joins TRBV25-1 and TRBJ2-7; 9 positions match TRBD1. With 6 bases clipped from V and 2 bases from J, the junction kept 5 bases outside the gene matches. The CDR3 is made up of 14 amino acids. Germline V gives CDR1 MGHDK, CDR2 SYGVNS. CDR3 region: CASRGQGSTYEQYF. In DNA form, the CDR3 reads TGTGCCAGCAGAGGACAGGGGTCAACCTACGAGCAGTACTTC.

This rearrangement joins TRBV7-2 to TRBJ2-5; D not certain. The V and J ends lost 1 base and 4 bases respectively, with 7 bases between them. The CDR3 covers 13 residues. Germline V CDR1 and CDR2: SGHTA, FQGNSA. DNA for the CDR3: TGTGCCAGCAGCTTAGGAGCACTAGAGACCCAGTACTTC. Amino acid sequence: CASSLGALETQYF.